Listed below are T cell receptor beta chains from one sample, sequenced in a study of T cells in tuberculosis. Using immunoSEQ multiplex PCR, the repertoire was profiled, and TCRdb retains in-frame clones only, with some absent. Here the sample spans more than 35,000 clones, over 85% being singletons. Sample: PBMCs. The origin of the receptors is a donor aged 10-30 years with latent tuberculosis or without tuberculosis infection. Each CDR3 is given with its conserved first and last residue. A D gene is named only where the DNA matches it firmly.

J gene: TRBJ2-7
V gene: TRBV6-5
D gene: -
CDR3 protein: CASSTSGEQYF
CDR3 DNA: TGTGCCAGCAGTACCTCGGGCGAGCAGTACTTC

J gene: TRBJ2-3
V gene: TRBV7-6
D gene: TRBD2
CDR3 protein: CASSFSGGTLVADTQYF
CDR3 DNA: TGTGCCAGCAGCTTTAGCGGGGGCACGTTAGTGGCAGATACGCAGTATTTT

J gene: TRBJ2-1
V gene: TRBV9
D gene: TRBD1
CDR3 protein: CASSVRQGGYNEQFF
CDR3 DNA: TGTGCCAGCAGCGTAAGACAGGGGGGGTACAATGAGCAGTTCTTC

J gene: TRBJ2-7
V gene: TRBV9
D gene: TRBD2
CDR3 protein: CASSVGTSGSYEQYF
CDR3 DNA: TGTGCCAGCAGCGTAGGGACTAGCGGTTCCTACGAGCAGTACTTC

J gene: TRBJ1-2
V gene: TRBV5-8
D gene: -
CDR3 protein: CASSLVRGRGYTF
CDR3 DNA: TGTGCCAGCAGCTTGGTCAGGGGAAGGGGCTACACCTTC

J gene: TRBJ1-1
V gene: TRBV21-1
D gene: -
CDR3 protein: CASSTRDRSGPEAFF
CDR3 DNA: TGTGCCAGCAGCACGAGGGACAGGAGCGGGCCTGAAGCTTTCTTT

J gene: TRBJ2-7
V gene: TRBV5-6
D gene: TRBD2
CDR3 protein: CASSLRGGDYEQYF
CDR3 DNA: TGTGCCAGCAGCCTGCGTGGGGGGGATTACGAGCAGTACTTC

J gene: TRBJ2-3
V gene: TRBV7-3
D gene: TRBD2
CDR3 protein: CASSRSGGAGDTQYF
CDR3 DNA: TGTGCCAGCAGCCGTAGCGGGGGGGCCGGAGATACGCAGTATTTT

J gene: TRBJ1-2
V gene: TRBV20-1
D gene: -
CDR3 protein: CSASAGQYYTF
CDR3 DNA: TGCAGTGCTAGCGCTGGACAGTACTACACCTTC

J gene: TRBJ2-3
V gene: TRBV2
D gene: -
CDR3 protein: CASSEQGERGYTDTQYF
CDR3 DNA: TGTGCCAGCAGTGAACAGGGGGAGCGGGGGTACACAGATACGCAGTATTTT

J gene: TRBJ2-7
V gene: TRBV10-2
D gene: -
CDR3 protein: CASSESPGNEQYF
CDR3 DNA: TGCGCCAGCAGTGAGTCCCCGGGTAACGAGCAGTACTTC

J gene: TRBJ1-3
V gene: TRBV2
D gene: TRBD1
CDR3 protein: CASNPDRVAGNTIYF
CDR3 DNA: TGTGCCAGCAACCCTGACAGGGTGGCAGGAAACACCATATATTTT

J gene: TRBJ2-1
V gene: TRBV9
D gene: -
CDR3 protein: CASSPHVGTEDNEQFF
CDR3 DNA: TGTGCCAGCAGCCCCCACGTCGGGACTGAGGACAATGAGCAGTTCTTC

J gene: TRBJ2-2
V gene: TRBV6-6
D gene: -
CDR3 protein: CASKGSAGELFF
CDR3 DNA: TGTGCCAGCAAGGGGTCCGCCGGGGAGCTGTTTTTT

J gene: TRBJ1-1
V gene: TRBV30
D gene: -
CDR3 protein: CARRQPMNTEAFF
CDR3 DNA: TGTGCCCGCAGGCAGCCCATGAACACTGAAGCTTTCTTT

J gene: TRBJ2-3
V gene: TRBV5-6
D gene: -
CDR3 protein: CASSPRGDTQYF
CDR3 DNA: TGTGCCAGCAGCCCAAGGGGGGATACGCAGTATTTT